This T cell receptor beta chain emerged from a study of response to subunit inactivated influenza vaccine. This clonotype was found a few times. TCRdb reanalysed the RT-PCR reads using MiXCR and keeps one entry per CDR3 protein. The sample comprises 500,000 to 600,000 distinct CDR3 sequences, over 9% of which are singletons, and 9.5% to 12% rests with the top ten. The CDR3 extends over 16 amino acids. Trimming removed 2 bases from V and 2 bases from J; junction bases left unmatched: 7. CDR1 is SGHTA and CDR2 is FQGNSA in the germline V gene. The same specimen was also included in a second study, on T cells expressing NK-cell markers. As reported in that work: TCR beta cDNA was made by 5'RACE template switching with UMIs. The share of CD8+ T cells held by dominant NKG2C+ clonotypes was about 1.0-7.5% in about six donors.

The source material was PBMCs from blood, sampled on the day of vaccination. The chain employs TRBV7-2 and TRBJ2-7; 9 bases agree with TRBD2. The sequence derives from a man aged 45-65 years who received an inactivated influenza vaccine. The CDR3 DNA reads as TGTGCCAGCAGCTTACCGCTAGCGGGGCCTACCTACGAGCAGTACTTC. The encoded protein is CASSLPLAGPTYEQYF.